This passage covers 13 T cell receptor beta chains from one sample sequenced in a study of glioma-infiltrating T cells. The iRepertoire nested amplicon-rescue multiplex PCR amplified TCR alpha and beta CDR3s from RNA. TCRdb fed the multiplex PCR reads into MiXCR, producing one record per CDR3 protein. The sample holds about 380,000 distinct CDR3 sequences, around 45% seen once. Sequences were obtained from glioma tissue, nonneoplastic brain tissue, or PBMCs (not recorded which). Source of these receptors: a human donor with low-grade glioma or glioblastoma, undergoing nonglioma brain surgery, or in good health (not recorded which).

As for this clonotype: Possible read error: a much larger clone is one base away. The V call is TRBV15, the J call TRBJ1-1; 8 bases agree with TRBD1. There are 16 residues in the CDR3. CDR1 is LNHNV, CDR2 YYDKDF, per germline (reference sequence). CDR3 in DNA: TGTGCCCCCAGCAGAGATCGGACAGGGTTGAACACTGAAGCTTTCTTT. Encoded protein: CAPSRDRTGLNTEAFF.

The genes are TRBV6-2 or TRBV6-3 and TRBJ1-5, with 8 bases fitting TRBD1. J gave up 6 bases and V 10 bases, and 8 bases lay outside the gene matches. The V gene's germline CDR1 is MNHEY and CDR2 SVGEGT. This CDR3 has 13 residues. CDR3 nucleotides: TGTGCCACCGTTGACAGGGGTGTTCAGCCCCAGCATTTT. The encoded protein is CATVDRGVQPQHF.

The chain is built from TRBV12-3 or TRBV12-4 and TRBJ1-2; a weak D match, TRBD1 (5 bases). Deletions cut 4 bases from V and 2 bases from J, with 11 bases between. The CDR3 extends over 14 amino acids. The CDR3 DNA follows: TGTGCCAGCAGTTACGGACATCCAAACTATGGCTACACCTTC. Protein product: CASSYGHPNYGYTF.

The chain carries TRBV7-2 and TRBJ2-5, with 7 bases aligning to TRBD1. The CDR3 sequence is 13 residues long. Germline CDR1 and CDR2: SGHTA and FQGNSA. J lost 4 bases, V lost 3 bases, and 2 bases had no gene match. CDR3 sequence reads: CASSFYRGETQYF. The CDR3 region has the DNA TGTGCCAGCAGCTTCTACAGGGGAGAGACCCAGTACTTC.

This clonotype was detected once. The V call is TRBV6-1, the J call TRBJ2-7, with 10 bases that match TRBD2. Trimming removed 1 base from V and 7 bases from J; junction bases left unmatched: 7. Germline CDR1 MNHNS, CDR2 SASEGT. The CDR3 loop spans 15 amino acids. The CDR3 is CASSEEAGGPREQYF. The CDR3 DNA is TGTGCCAGCAGTGAAGAAGCGGGAGGGCCTAGAGAGCAGTACTTC.

As concerns this clonotype: An end of the junction differs from the germline gene, which may be a read error. This rearrangement joins TRBV7-2 to TRBJ2-3, with unresolved D. Germline lookup yields CDR1 SGHTA and CDR2 FQGNSA. This CDR3 region has 14 residues. This CDR3 reads CASSFRRSTDKQYF. Written as DNA, the CDR3 is TGTGCCAGCAGCTTCAGGAGAAGCACAGATAAGCAGTATTTT.

In this sample, this clonotype turned up a few times. The chain links TRBV20-1 to TRBJ2-7; TRBD1 might be the D (5 bases). The germline V gene encodes CDR1 DFQATT and CDR2 SNEGSKA (reference sequence). V was cut by 3 bases and J by 0 bases, with 12 bases left in between. The CDR3 consists of 14 residues. CDR3 sequence: CSASIQAISYEQYF. The CDR3 nucleotides are TGCAGTGCTAGCATACAGGCGATCTCCTACGAGCAGTACTTC.

The gene calls are TRBV11-2 and TRBJ1-1; no clear D. This CDR3 region has 14 residues. Germline values: CDR1 SGHAT, CDR2 FQNNGV. The V end was cut by 6 bases, the J end by 1 base, with 12 bases between. The chain's CDR3 is CASSSSSGNTEAFF. The CDR3 bases are TGTGCCAGCAGTTCTTCCTCAGGGAACACTGAAGCTTTCTTT.

This clonotype was observed a handful of times. The chain carries TRBV25-1 and TRBJ2-3, with D possibly TRBD2 on 6 matching bases. The CDR3 is 16 residues long. Germline V gene data show CDR1 as MGHDK and CDR2 as SYGVNS. Trimming took 5 bases from V and 1 from J, leaving 16 bases between them. For the CDR3, the DNA is TGTGCCAGCAGTCCTTTGACTAGAATCGGCACAGATACGCAGTATTTT. This codes for CASSPLTRIGTDTQYF. The variable domain in full, completed from reference TRBV25-1 and TRBJ2-3, reads EADIYQTPRYLVIGTGKKITLECSQTMGHDKMYWYQQDPGMELHLIHYSYGVNSTEKGDLSSESTVSRIRTEHFPLTLESARPSHTSQYLCASSPLTRIGTDTQYFGPGTRLTVL.

The chain is built from TRBV20-1 and TRBJ1-1, with TRBD1 matching 8 bases. The junction had 6 bases not matched to a gene; V was cut back by 6 bases and J by 3 bases. The CDR3 consists of 13 residues. Germline loops: CDR1 DFQATT, CDR2 SNEGSKA (reference sequence). CDR3 coding DNA: TGCAGTGCAACCAGGGGGCGGTACACTGAAGCTTTCTTT. It specifies CSATRGRYTEAFF.

CDR3 coding DNA: TGCAGTGCTGTGAGAGGGCCCCACTCTGGGGCCAACGTCCTGACTTTC. Encoded protein: CSAVRGPHSGANVLTF. This chain uses TRBV20-1 with TRBJ2-6, with TRBD2 as a possible D gene (5 bases). The CDR3 sequence is 16 residues long. Deletions cut 5 bases from V and 0 bases from J, with 14 bases between. Germline CDR1 is DFQATT and CDR2 is SNEGSKA (reference sequence).

The V gene is TRBV6-1, the J gene TRBJ2-1; TRBD2 agrees at 8 bases. The CDR3 runs 16 residues. With 5 bases clipped from V and 2 bases from J, the junction kept 8 bases outside the gene matches. Germline V gene sequence: CDR1 MNHNS, CDR2 SASEGT. This chain's CDR3 is CASSSGLAGAYNEQFF. CDR3 nucleotide sequence: TGTGCCAGCAGTTCAGGACTAGCAGGAGCCTACAATGAGCAGTTCTTC.

This rearrangement joins TRBV11-2 to TRBJ2-7, with D possibly matching TRBD1 (5 bases). Germline assignment: CDR1 SGHAT and CDR2 FQNNGV. The CDR3 has 16 residues. Trimming stripped 2 bases from V and 9 bases from J, with 23 bases between. The CDR3 nucleotides read TGTGCCAGCAGCTTATACTACGGAGACAGCCCATTGGGGCAGTACTTC. Translating gives CASSLYYGDSPLGQYF.